The present entry profiles one T cell receptor (beta chain) with its context. Antigen unknown. This sample was taken from a study of blood T cells in healthy people across ages. Overall study findings and caveats: Diversity estimated from one million T cells was considered an underestimate.

Per sample, a minimum of 6 million PBMCs were isolated. Per sample, at least 5 micrograms of total RNA were extracted. From germline, CDR1 is DFQATT and CDR2 SNEGSKA (reference sequence). Trimming cost V 1 base and J 3 bases, with 16 bases left between them. The CDR3 contains 15 residues. Combining a sample-barcoded 5' primer with a J-beta primer mix, a second PCR ran for 7 to 11 cycles. TCRdb independently ran MiXCR on the 5' RACE reads; one entry per CDR3 protein. Of hundreds of thousands of distinct CDR3 sequences in the sample, 58% are singletons; the top ten hold roughly 22%. The source is a man aged 25-45 years in good health. V usage is TRBV20-1 and J usage is TRBJ2-7; possibly TRBD1 for D (6 bases). The sample taken for sequencing was blood. The CDR3 region is CSARVPQGHYYEQYF. The CDR3 nucleotides are TGCAGTGCTAGAGTCCCCCAGGGGCACTACTACGAGCAGTACTTC.